Below, 9 T cell receptor beta chains from the same sample are listed, as sequenced in a study of blood T cell repertoires in COVID-19. TCRdb's table, derived via immunoSEQ multiplex PCR, lists solely in-frame clones and lacks some. The repertoire holds 300,000 or so clones, with around four fifths as singletons. Sequencing input: peripheral blood. Receptors were obtained from a woman aged 45-59 years with active or convalescent COVID-19.

The gene calls are TRBV6-6 and TRBJ2-7; possibly TRBD1 for D (5 bases). V shed 0 bases and J shed 5 bases, with 11 bases lying between them. CDR3 length: 14 residues. Germline loops: CDR1 MNHNY, CDR2 SVGAGI (reference sequence). The CDR3 loop reads CASSYSGPRDEQYF. CDR3 coding DNA: TGTGCCAGCAGTTACTCCGGACCCAGGGACGAGCAGTACTTC.

V and J are TRBV5-1 and TRBJ1-1, with 8 bases that match TRBD1. The V segment lost 0 bases and the J segment 3 bases; nucleotides outside the gene matches: 7. The germline V gene encodes CDR1 SGHRS and CDR2 YFSETQ. The CDR3 has 16 amino acids. DNA for the CDR3: TGCGCCAGCAGCTTGGGGACAGGGAGACACCACACTGAAGCTTTCTTT. As protein: CASSLGTGRHHTEAFF.

This chain uses TRBV7-2 with TRBJ1-1; the D gene is possibly TRBD1 (5 bases). The CDR3 consists of 13 residues. Germline V gene sequence: CDR1 SGHTA, CDR2 FQGNSA. V lost 2 bases and J lost 11, with 15 bases in between. CDR3 region: CASSLWSRAGAFF. CDR3 nucleotides: TGTGCCAGCAGCTTATGGAGCAGGGCTGGCGCTTTCTTT.

This clone appeared once. The chain joins TRBV11-3 to TRBJ2-2, with D perhaps TRBD2 (5 bases). Germline assignment: CDR1 SGHNT and CDR2 YENEEA. The CDR3 spans 16 residues. V shed 1 base and J shed 2 bases, with 11 bases lying between them. Here the CDR3 DNA reads TGTGCCAGCAGCTTAGTTGTGGGAGCAAACACCGGGGAGCTGTTTTTT. Protein sequence: CASSLVVGANTGELFF.

The chain employs TRBV9 and TRBJ2-1, with D tentatively TRBD2 (6 bases). CDR3 length: 17 residues. The germline V gene encodes CDR1 SGDLS and CDR2 YYNGEE. The V end lost 0 bases, the J end lost 8 bases, and 21 bases lay between the germline ends. The CDR3 loop is CASSVDPRGGLQDEQFF. The CDR3 DNA reads TGTGCCAGCAGCGTAGACCCCCGGGGAGGACTTCAGGATGAGCAGTTCTTC.

This chain uses TRBV5-1 with TRBJ2-4, with a weak D call TRBD1 (6 bases). The length of the CDR3 is 18 residues. Germline lookup yields CDR1 SGHRS and CDR2 YFSETQ. Trimming removed 5 bases at V and 0 bases at J, with 21 bases between. The CDR3 DNA is TGCGCCAGCAGTAAAGGGGGAGAAAAGGTACTAGCCAAAAACATTCAGTACTTC. Amino acids: CASSKGGEKVLAKNIQYF.

The V and J genes are TRBV27 and TRBJ2-7, with TRBD1 matching 7 bases. The CDR3 sequence is 15 residues long. Germline loops: CDR1 MNHEY, CDR2 SMNVEV (reference sequence). The ends lost 6 bases at V and 2 bases at J; junction bases unmatched: 10. CDR3: CASSWETGRPYEQYF. The CDR3 DNA sequence: TGTGCCAGCAGCTGGGAGACAGGGCGTCCCTACGAGCAGTACTTC.

This chain links TRBV6-6 with TRBJ2-3; 14 nucleotides agree with TRBD2. Trimming took 2 bases from V and 10 from J; bases not matched to a gene: 8. This CDR3 contains 16 residues. In germline, CDR1 is MNHNY, CDR2 SVGAGI (reference sequence). The CDR3 DNA sequence: TGTGCCAGCAGTTACCGACTAGCGGGAGGGCCTCGTGCGCAGTATTTT. Encoded protein: CASSYRLAGGPRAQYF.

This chain joins TRBV19 and TRBJ2-1, with 11 bases that match TRBD1. The V gene's germline CDR1 is LNHDA and CDR2 SQIVND (reference sequence). V dropped 5 bases and J dropped 7; count of bases not matched to a gene: 7. The CDR3 loop spans 15 amino acids. CDR3 sequence reads: CASSWRTGGVNEQFF. CDR3 sequence (DNA): TGTGCCAGTAGTTGGCGGACAGGGGGCGTTAATGAGCAGTTCTTC.